The 17 T cell receptor beta chains below come from one sample, sequenced in a study of T-cell memory formation after mild COVID-19. TCRdb recomputed calls from the 5' RACE reads with MiXCR, one row per CDR3 protein. The data show 250,000 to 350,000 distinct CDR3 sequences, with around 15% seen just once and roughly 25% held by the top ten. Sample: PBMCs or a T cell subset sorted from them (not recorded which). Every receptor here comes from a man aged 18 to 35 who had mild COVID-19 (a few samples of this study predate the infection). Cell type and time point are not known.

This clonotype was counted a single time. The chain couples TRBV7-2 to TRBJ1-2; the D gene is possibly TRBD1 (5 bases). V lost 5 bases to trimming and J lost 4 bases, with 17 bases between them. Germline CDR1 reads SGHTA; CDR2 reads FQGNSA. The CDR3 is 15 amino acids. CDR3 protein: CASSPPGGSGYGYTF. The CDR3 DNA follows: TGTGCCAGCAGCCCGCCGGGGGGAAGTGGCTATGGCTACACCTTC.

This clonotype occurred a few times. The V and J genes are TRBV12-3 or TRBV12-4 and TRBJ1-2; tentative D call: TRBD1 (5 bases). The CDR3 spans 15 residues. The V gene lost 6 bases and the J gene lost 3 bases, with 17 bases spanning the gap. CDR3 in DNA: TGTGCCAGCAGCCCAAAGGGACTCAAGGACTATGGCTACACCTTC. Translation: CASSPKGLKDYGYTF.

This clonotype came up many times. The chain has TRBV4-1 and TRBJ1-3; D gene unclear. V was shortened by 5 bases and J by 1 base, with 12 bases between the two germline ends. The CDR3 totals 15 residues. The germline V gene encodes CDR1 MGHRA and CDR2 YSYEKL. The CDR3 loop is CASSNPSISGNTIYF. CDR3 in DNA: TGCGCCAGCAGCAACCCATCGATTTCTGGAAACACCATATATTTT.

The V and J genes are TRBV20-1 and TRBJ1-2; no definite D call. Germline CDR1 is DFQATT and CDR2 is SNEGSKA (reference sequence). The V gene lost 0 bases and the J gene lost 3 bases, with 8 bases spanning the gap. CDR3 size: 13 residues. CDR3 region: CSARDRAYYGYTF. CDR3 DNA sequence: TGCAGTGCTAGAGATCGGGCCTACTATGGCTACACCTTC.

This chain joins TRBV9 and TRBJ1-2; D is ambiguous. CDR3 length: 14 residues. Germline lookup yields CDR1 SGDLS and CDR2 YYNGEE. With 3 bases removed from V and 0 bases from J, the gap between germline ends came to 9 bases. The CDR3 DNA reads TGTGCCAGCAGCGGGCTCGGGACTAACTATGGCTACACCTTC. Encoded protein: CASSGLGTNYGYTF.

This clonotype was counted ten times or more. The chain is built from TRBV7-2 and TRBJ1-1, with D perhaps matching TRBD1 (5 bases). The germline CDR1 and CDR2 sequences are SGHTA and FQGNSA. V lost 2 bases, J lost 5 bases, and 12 bases lay in between. CDR3 length: 14 amino acids. CDR3 protein: CASSLYGAGTEAFF. CDR3 DNA: TGTGCCAGCAGCTTATACGGGGCCGGGACTGAAGCTTTCTTT.

This clonotype was counted at least ten times. The chain is built from TRBV7-8 and TRBJ2-1; 11 bases align to TRBD1. V was pared by 6 bases and J by 3 bases, with 4 bases of the junction left unmatched. The length of the CDR3 is 15 residues. Germline CDR1 SGHVS, CDR2 FQNEAQ. CDR3 coding DNA: TGTGCCAGCAGGTCGGGGACAGGGGGCTACAATGAGCAGTTCTTC. It yields the protein CASRSGTGGYNEQFF. Complete variable domain (other parts from reference TRBV7-8 and TRBJ2-1): GAGVSQSPRYKVAKRGQDVALRCDPISGHVSLFWYQQALGQGPEFLTYFQNEAQLDKSGLPSDRFFAERPEGSVSTLKIQRTQQEDSAVYLCASRSGTGGYNEQFFGPGTRLTVL.

This clonotype was counted only a few times. V is TRBV12-3 or TRBV12-4 and J is TRBJ2-3; TRBD2 matches at 8 bases. After removal of 5 bases from V and 5 bases from J, the junction contained 15 bases not matched to a gene. This CDR3 contains 17 residues. CDR3 nucleotide sequence: TGTGCCAGCAGTCCCTCGGGTGCGCGGGGGGCCCAAGATACGCAGTATTTT. It specifies CASSPSGARGAQDTQYF.

This clonotype was counted a few times. The chain links TRBV10-3 to TRBJ1-5; D is unresolved. Germline CDR1 ENHRY, CDR2 SYGVKD. The CDR3 consists of 14 residues. V lost 0 bases and J 5 bases, leaving 8 bases between the germline ends. This CDR3 reads CAISESLGDQPQHF. The CDR3 nucleotides read TGTGCCATCAGTGAGTCGTTAGGTGATCAGCCCCAGCATTTT.

This clonotype has only a few counts. The V gene is TRBV6-5, the J gene TRBJ2-7, with D tentatively TRBD1 or TRBD2 (5 bases each). This CDR3 is 12 amino acids long. Germline CDR1 and CDR2: MNHEY and SVGAGI. Between the trimmed V and J ends, which lost 2 bases and 5 bases, there was a span of 7 bases. CDR3 amino acids: CASSYGGNEQYF. CDR3 in DNA: TGTGCCAGCAGTTACGGGGGAAACGAGCAGTACTTC.

This clonotype was seen only a few times. The chain carries TRBV12-3 or TRBV12-4 and TRBJ2-7; D possibly corresponds to TRBD2 (5 bases). V lost 2 bases to trimming and J lost 5 bases, with 7 bases between them. CDR3 length: 12 residues. CDR3 in amino acids: CASSLIGNEQYF. CDR3 sequence (DNA): TGTGCCAGCAGTTTAATCGGGAACGAGCAGTACTTC.

This clonotype was seen more than once but under ten times. This sequence joins TRBV20-1 and TRBJ1-2; the D is unclear. The CDR3 runs 13 residues. With 1 base removed from V and 3 bases from J, the gap between germline ends came to 9 bases. CDR1 is DFQATT and CDR2 is SNEGSKA in the germline V gene (reference sequence). Here the CDR3 reads CSARADAYYGYTF. In DNA, the CDR3 is TGCAGTGCTAGAGCCGACGCCTACTATGGCTACACCTTC.

This chain uses TRBV7-9 with TRBJ1-1; D not resolved. The germline CDR1 and CDR2 sequences are SEHNR and FQNEAQ (reference sequence). Trimming left V 1 base short and J 8 bases short, with 8 bases between. The CDR3 runs 12 residues. Here the CDR3 DNA reads TGTGCCAGCAGCTTAGACGCGGGAGAAGCTTTCTTT. Its protein is CASSLDAGEAFF.

There are a few counts of this clonotype. The V and J genes are TRBV7-8 and TRBJ1-1, with TRBD1 as a possible D gene (5 bases). The V and J ends lost 4 bases and 7 bases respectively, with 22 bases between them. Germline loops: CDR1 SGHVS, CDR2 FQNEAQ. The CDR3 sequence is 16 residues long. The CDR3 DNA follows: TGTGCCAGCAGCTCGGGCCCCGGACGGACAAGCAGTGAAGCTTTCTTT. Protein: CASSSGPGRTSSEAFF.

This clonotype was found a few times. The chain is built from TRBV15 and TRBJ2-3, with 10 bases identical to TRBD1. CDR3 length: 15 amino acids. V shed 5 bases and J 7 bases; nucleotides not matched to a gene: 9. Germline CDR1 is LNHNV and CDR2 is YYDKDF (reference sequence). Here the CDR3 DNA reads TGTGCCACCAGCGCCATGACAGGGGGCGGAAATACGCAGTATTTT. It codes for CATSAMTGGGNTQYF.

This clonotype was seen more than once but under ten times. The chain joins TRBV15 to TRBJ2-5; unclear D gene. This CDR3 contains 15 residues. The germline CDR1 and CDR2 sequences are LNHNV and YYDKDF (reference sequence). Trimming removed 0 bases at V and 5 bases at J, with 13 bases between. DNA for the CDR3: TGTGCCACCAGCAGAGATGCCGCGGTAAGGGAGACCCAGTACTTC. This gives the protein CATSRDAAVRETQYF.

This clonotype appeared a few times. The CDR3 here is CASSYSMGLGTGELFF. The CDR3 region has the DNA TGTGCCAGCAGTTACTCGATGGGGCTCGGCACCGGGGAGCTGTTTTTT. The V gene is TRBV6-6, the J gene TRBJ2-2, with D possibly TRBD1 on 5 matching bases. The CDR3 has 16 residues. Trimming took off 0 bases at V and 4 bases at J, with 12 bases between the two ends. Germline values: CDR1 MNHNY, CDR2 SVGAGI (reference sequence).